A selection of T cell receptor beta chains follows, all from one sample in a study of early T cells in non-severe SARS-CoV-2 infection. From the 5' RACE reads, TCRdb called clonotypes with MiXCR, one entry per CDR3 protein. The table has around 39,000 distinct CDR3 sequences, more than 4.5% seen once. The input for sequencing was whole blood, taken at baseline. The origin of the receptors is an adult who was a healthcare worker with PCR-confirmed SARS-CoV-2 infection or an uninfected control (not recorded which). Each CDR3 is given with its conserved first and last residue. A D gene is named only where the DNA matches it firmly. Expanded clones are given a class, and other clones once, few, many or no size at all.

many TRBJ2-7 TRBV20-1 TRBD2 CSARVPSGRATVPYEQYF TGCAGTGCTAGAGTCCCTAGCGGGAGGGCCACAGTTCCCTACGAGCAGTACTTC
few TRBJ2-3 TRBV20-1 TRBD2 CSAHHRSGRGDTQYF TGCAGTGCTCACCACCGGAGCGGGAGGGGAGATACGCAGTATTTT
- TRBJ2-4 TRBV7-9 - CASTPGAAGGIQYF TGTGCCAGCACCCCGGGAGCGGCAGGGGGAATTCAGTACTTC
- TRBJ2-1 TRBV5-1 - CASSSRGAPYNEQFF TGCGCCAGCAGCTCCCGAGGGGCGCCCTACAATGAGCAGTTCTTC
- TRBJ2-2 TRBV7-3 TRBD1 CASSLGQGANTGELFF TGTGCCAGCAGCTTAGGACAGGGGGCCAACACCGGGGAGCTGTTTTTT
many TRBJ1-2 TRBV18 TRBD1 CASSPPRWDRGEDYGYTF TGTGCCAGCTCACCACCTAGATGGGACAGGGGGGAAGACTATGGCTACACCTTC
many TRBJ1-5 TRBV20-1 - CSARQGQQPQHF TGCAGTGCTAGACAGGGTCAACAGCCCCAGCATTTT
few TRBJ1-1 TRBV29-1 - CSVARNTEAFF TGCAGCGTTGCCAGGAACACTGAAGCTTTCTTT
many TRBJ2-1 TRBV6-2/TRBV6-3 - CASRPLFQRFYNEQFF TGTGCCAGCAGACCCCTCTTCCAAAGATTCTACAATGAGCAGTTCTTC
few TRBJ2-1 TRBV30 - CAWRWRFFSIAPRDQQFF TGTGCCTGGAGGTGGAGGTTTTTCAGTATAGCGCCGCGGGATCAGCAGTTCTTC
many TRBJ1-6 TRBV11-1 - CASSFSGSPLHF TGTGCCAGCAGCTTCTCCGGGTCACCCCTCCACTTT
many TRBJ2-5 TRBV11-2 - CASSRSRGGPQETQYF TGTGCCAGCAGCCGGTCCCGTGGCGGGCCCCAAGAGACCCAGTACTTC
many TRBJ1-5 TRBV20-1 - CSAFNLYSNQPQHF TGCAGTGCGTTTAATCTATATAGCAATCAGCCCCAGCATTTT
many TRBJ1-2 TRBV3-1 TRBD1 CASSQRIDRGNGYTF TGTGCCAGCAGCCAACGGATTGACAGGGGGAATGGCTACACCTTC
many TRBJ2-1 TRBV20-1 - CSVWINEQFF TGCAGTGTATGGATAAATGAGCAGTTCTTC
many TRBJ2-7 TRBV19 - CASRSRDVAYEQYF TGTGCCAGTAGGAGCAGGGACGTTGCCTACGAGCAGTACTTC
many TRBJ1-2 TRBV12-3/TRBV12-4 - CASRHRVGYTF TGTGCCAGCAGGCACAGGGTTGGCTACACCTTC